One and the same sample provided the 6 T cell receptor beta chains below, sequenced in a study of beta chain features in type 1 diabetes. Investigators reverse transcribed all isolated RNA, so they sequenced expressed TCRB transcripts. Produced via immunoSEQ multiplex PCR; TCRdb's table is partial and in-frame only. The sample includes 200,000 to 300,000 clones, less than 35% seen only once; the top ten take under 5%. The source material was central memory CD4+ T cells from blood. Receptor source: a man aged 30 to 45 in good health.

This rearrangement joins TRBV7-2 to TRBJ2-7; 8 bases align to TRBD2. The CDR3 totals 15 residues. Losses at the gene ends were 5 bases for V and 1 base for J; bases not matched to a gene: 7. Germline CDR1 is SGHTA and CDR2 is FQGNSA. The CDR3 bases are TGTGCCAGCAGCCAAGCGGGAGATAGGTCCTACGAGCAGTACTTC. This codes for CASSQAGDRSYEQYF.

This clone was seen a few times. The rearrangement joins TRBV30 to TRBJ1-5; 10 nucleotides align to TRBD1. Trimming cost V 2 bases and J 7 bases; bases outside gene matches: 8. The CDR3 sequence is 15 residues long. Germline V gene sequence: CDR1 GTSNPN, CDR2 SVGIG (reference sequence). CDR3 bases: TGTGCCTGGAGTCCACTCCGGGACAGGGGACAGCCCCAGCATTTT. Residues: CAWSPLRDRGQPQHF.

V and J are TRBV30 and TRBJ2-2, with 7 bases aligning to TRBD1. The CDR3 spans 14 residues. CDR1 is GTSNPN, CDR2 SVGIG, per germline (reference sequence). Trimming took 3 bases from V and 5 from J; bases not matched to a gene: 6. The CDR3 coding sequence is TGTGCCTGGAGGAGGGACAGTCGTACCGGGGAGCTGTTTTTT. This codes for CAWRRDSRTGELFF.

The rearrangement joins TRBV7-2 to TRBJ2-5; TRBD2 matches at 8 bases. The V and J ends lost 8 bases and 4 bases, in that order; junction bases with no gene match: 12. The germline V gene encodes CDR1 SGHTA and CDR2 FQGNSA. The CDR3 loop spans 15 amino acids. This chain's CDR3 is CASSPGGSPGETQYF. CDR3 nucleotide sequence: TGTGCCAGCTCTCCGGGAGGGAGCCCTGGAGAGACCCAGTACTTC.

This clone occurred a few times. This chain links TRBV10-3 with TRBJ2-5; the D is unclear. V was trimmed by 6 bases and J by 1 base, leaving 9 bases between them. This CDR3 has 13 amino acids. Germline V lookup: CDR1 ENHRY, CDR2 SYGVKD. Here the CDR3 reads CAIREELQETQYF. In nucleotides, the CDR3 is TGTGCCATCAGAGAGGAGCTCCAAGAGACCCAGTACTTC.

This clone was seen ten or more times. The chain links TRBV6-6 to TRBJ1-1, with TRBD1 identical over 10 bases. Germline V gene lookup returns CDR1 MNHNY and CDR2 SVGAGI (reference sequence). J gave up 6 bases and V 5 bases, and 3 bases lay outside the gene matches. The CDR3 loop spans 13 amino acids. CDR3 in DNA: TGTGCCAGCAGTGAGACAGGGGGCGCTGAAGCTTTCTTT. Its translation is CASSETGGAEAFF.